The 7 T cell receptor beta chains listed next were all sequenced from one sample in a study of early T cells in non-severe SARS-CoV-2 infection (dated by TCRdb to about 2021). Libraries came from 5' RACE. TCRdb names NextSeq 500 as the instrument used. In TCRdb, the public reads were trimmed at Q25 with fastp and aligned with MiXCR, with productive beta chains retained. When rows share a CDR3 protein, they turn into one entry using the most common DNA and genes. The sample includes some 77,000 distinct CDR3 sequences, with about 9.6% observed a single time. Roughly 4.8% of the sample comes from the top ten. Sequencing was done on a sample of whole blood. These receptors originate from an adult who was a healthcare worker with PCR-confirmed SARS-CoV-2 infection or an uninfected control (not recorded which).

The chain combines TRBV2 with TRBJ2-7; perhaps TRBD2 as D (5 bases). V shed 7 bases and J shed 6 bases, with 16 bases lying between them. The CDR3 is 13 residues long. Germline V gene sequence: CDR1 SNHLY, CDR2 FYNNEI. For the CDR3, the DNA is TGTGCCAGCAAGGGAGAAGGTTTTACCGAGCAGTACTTC. This encodes CASKGEGFTEQYF.

CDR3 bases: TGTGCCAGCAGAAAATATAATGAAAAACTGTTTTTT. This codes for CASRKYNEKLFF. V and J are TRBV28 and TRBJ1-4; D unresolved. The germline CDR1 and CDR2 sequences are MDHEN and SYDVKM. Trimming took 6 bases from V and 4 from J, leaving 6 bases between them. The CDR3 contains 12 residues.

This clonotype appeared many times. The J gene is TRBJ1-6, the V gene TRBV4-2; no clear D. The CDR3 sequence is 15 residues long. The V gene's germline CDR1 is LGHNA and CDR2 YNFKEQ. Trimming left V 1 base short and J 0 bases short, with 4 bases between. Written as DNA, the CDR3 is TGTGCCAGCAGCCAAGGGAGCTCCTATAATTCACCCCTCCACTTT. Residues: CASSQGSSYNSPLHF.

The sample holds a few counts of this clonotype. The chain uses TRBV12-3 or TRBV12-4 and TRBJ2-1, with D possibly being TRBD2 (6 bases). Trimming removed 8 bases at V and 6 bases at J, with 14 bases between. This CDR3 comprises 13 residues. The CDR3: CASSYLGGNEQFF. The CDR3 DNA follows: TGTGCCAGCTCGTACCTCGGGGGCAATGAGCAGTTCTTC.

Many counts were recorded for this clonotype. This chain joins TRBV5-1 and TRBJ1-1; TRBD1 might be the D (5 bases). Looked up from germline, CDR1 is SGHRS and CDR2 is YFSETQ. This CDR3 has 14 residues. Trimming took off 4 bases at V and 1 base at J, with 11 bases between the two ends. This chain's CDR3 is CASSEGTGNTEAFF. For the CDR3, the DNA is TGCGCCAGCAGCGAAGGGACGGGGAACACTGAAGCTTTCTTT.

In its sample, this clonotype was seen a few times. The chain couples TRBV4-1 to TRBJ1-1; possible D gene TRBD1, 5 bases. This CDR3 is built from 15 residues. V lost 0 bases and J lost 4, with 12 bases in between. Germline V gives CDR1 MGHRA, CDR2 YSYEKL. The CDR3 loop reads CASSQDRSGLTEAFF. CDR3 DNA: TGCGCCAGCAGCCAAGATCGATCAGGGCTCACTGAAGCTTTCTTT.

This clonotype came up a few times. The rearrangement joins TRBV6-5 to TRBJ2-3, with TRBD2 matching over 10 bases. Germline CDR1 MNHEY, CDR2 SVGAGI. The trim removed 4 bases at V and 4 bases at J, leaving 5 bases unmatched. CDR3 size: 15 residues. CDR3 protein: CASSSPSGSADTQYF. CDR3 in DNA: TGTGCCAGCAGTTCACCTAGCGGGAGCGCAGATACGCAGTATTTT.